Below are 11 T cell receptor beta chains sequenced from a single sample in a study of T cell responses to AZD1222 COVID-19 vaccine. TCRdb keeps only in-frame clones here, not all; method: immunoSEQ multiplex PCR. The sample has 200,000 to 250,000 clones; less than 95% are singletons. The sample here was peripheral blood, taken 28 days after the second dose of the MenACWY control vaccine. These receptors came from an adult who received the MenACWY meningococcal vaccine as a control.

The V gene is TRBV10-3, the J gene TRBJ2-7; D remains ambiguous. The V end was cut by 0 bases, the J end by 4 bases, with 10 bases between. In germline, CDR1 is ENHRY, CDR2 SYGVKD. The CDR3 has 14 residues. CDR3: CAISESGSRYEQYF. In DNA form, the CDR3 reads TGTGCCATCAGTGAGTCCGGTAGTAGATACGAGCAGTACTTC.

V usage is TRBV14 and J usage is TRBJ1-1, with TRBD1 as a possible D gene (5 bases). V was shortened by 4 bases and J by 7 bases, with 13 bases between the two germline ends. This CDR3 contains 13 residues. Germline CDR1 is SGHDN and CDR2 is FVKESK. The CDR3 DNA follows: TGTGCCAGCAGCCCTTCGGGGGAGGTTGAAGCTTTCTTT. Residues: CASSPSGEVEAFF.

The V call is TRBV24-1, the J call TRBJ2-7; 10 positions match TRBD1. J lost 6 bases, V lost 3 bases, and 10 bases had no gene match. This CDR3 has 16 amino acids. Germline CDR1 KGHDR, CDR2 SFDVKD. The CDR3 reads CATSDPLTGGPGEQYF. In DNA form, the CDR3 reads TGTGCCACCAGTGATCCCCTGACAGGGGGCCCGGGCGAGCAGTACTTC.

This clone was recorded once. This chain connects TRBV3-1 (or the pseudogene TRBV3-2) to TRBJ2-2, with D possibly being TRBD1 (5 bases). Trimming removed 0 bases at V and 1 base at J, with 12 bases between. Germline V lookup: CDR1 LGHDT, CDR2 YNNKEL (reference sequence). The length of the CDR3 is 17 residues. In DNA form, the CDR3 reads TGTGCCAGCAGCCAAGAGTGGTGGCAGGGGAACACCGGGGAGCTGTTTTTT. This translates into CASSQEWWQGNTGELFF.

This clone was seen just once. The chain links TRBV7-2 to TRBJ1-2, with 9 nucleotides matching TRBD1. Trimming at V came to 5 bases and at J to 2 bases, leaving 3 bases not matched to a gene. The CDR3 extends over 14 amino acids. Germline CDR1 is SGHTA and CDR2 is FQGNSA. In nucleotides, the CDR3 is TGTGCCAGCAGCCACGGACAGGGGAACTATGGCTACACCTTC. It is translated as CASSHGQGNYGYTF.

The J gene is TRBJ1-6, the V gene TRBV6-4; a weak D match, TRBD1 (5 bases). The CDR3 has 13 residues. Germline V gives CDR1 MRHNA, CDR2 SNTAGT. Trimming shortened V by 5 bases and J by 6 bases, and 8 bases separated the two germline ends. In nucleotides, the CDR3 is TGTGCCAGCAGTCCGGGGCTTAATTCACCCCTCCACTTT. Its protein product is CASSPGLNSPLHF.

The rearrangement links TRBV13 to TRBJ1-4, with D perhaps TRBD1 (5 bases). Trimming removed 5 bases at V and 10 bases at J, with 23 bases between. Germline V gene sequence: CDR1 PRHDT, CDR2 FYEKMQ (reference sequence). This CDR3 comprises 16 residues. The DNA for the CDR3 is TGTGCCAGCAGCCCATACCCGGGGCCGATTGCCGGAAAACTGTTTTTT. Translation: CASSPYPGPIAGKLFF.

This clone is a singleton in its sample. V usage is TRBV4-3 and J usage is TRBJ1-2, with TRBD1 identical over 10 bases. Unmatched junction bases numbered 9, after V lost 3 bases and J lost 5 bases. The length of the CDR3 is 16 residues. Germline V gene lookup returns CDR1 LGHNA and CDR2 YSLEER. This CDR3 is CASSQVDGTGDYGYTF. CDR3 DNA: TGCGCCAGCAGCCAGGTGGACGGGACAGGGGATTATGGCTACACCTTC.

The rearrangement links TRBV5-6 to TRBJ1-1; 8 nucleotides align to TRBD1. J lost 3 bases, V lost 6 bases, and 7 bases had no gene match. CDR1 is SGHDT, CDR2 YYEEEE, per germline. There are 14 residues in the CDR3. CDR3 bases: TGTGCCAGCACCTGGACAGGGAGGGACACTGAAGCTTTCTTT. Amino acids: CASTWTGRDTEAFF. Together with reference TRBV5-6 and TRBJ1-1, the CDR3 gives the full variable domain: DAGVTQSPTHLIKTRGQQVTLRCSPKSGHDTVSWYQQALGQGPQFIFQYYEEEERQRGNFPDRFSGHQFPNYSSELNVNALLLGDSALYLCASTWTGRDTEAFFGQGTRLTVV.

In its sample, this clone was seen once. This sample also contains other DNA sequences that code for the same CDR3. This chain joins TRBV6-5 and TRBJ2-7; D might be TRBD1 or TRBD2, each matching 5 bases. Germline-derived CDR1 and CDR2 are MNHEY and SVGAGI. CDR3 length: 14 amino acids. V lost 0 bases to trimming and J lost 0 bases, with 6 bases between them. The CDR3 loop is CASSYSRGSYEQYF. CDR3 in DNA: TGTGCCAGCAGTTACTCGAGGGGCTCCTACGAGCAGTACTTC.

CDR3 in amino acids: CASSVEGFNPNNEQFF. The CDR3 coding sequence is TGTGCCAGCAGCGTAGAAGGGTTTAATCCTAACAATGAGCAGTTCTTC. The chain recombines TRBV9 with TRBJ2-1; D uncertain. V was clipped by 0 bases and J by 5 bases, with 15 bases between them. The CDR3 totals 16 residues. CDR1 is SGDLS and CDR2 is YYNGEE in the germline V gene.